This T cell receptor beta chain was retrieved from a study of T cell changes during pregnancy in multiple sclerosis. Germline V CDR1 and CDR2: ENHRY, SYGVKD. The CDR3 extends over 16 amino acids. With 1 base removed from V and 0 bases from J, the gap between germline ends came to 11 bases. Measured with immunoSEQ multiplex PCR; TCRdb has only the in-frame clones, and not every one. Seen here are 65,000 to 75,000 clones, roughly 92% observed once, and the top ten hold 1.4%. The rearrangement joins TRBV10-3 to TRBJ2-3; unclear D gene. This TCR derives from a female donor with multiple sclerosis, enrolled in a pregnancy study. Sequences were derived from peripheral blood, sampled in the second trimester of pregnancy. Here the CDR3 reads CAISEYRSSSTDTQYF. In DNA, the CDR3 is TGTGCCATCAGTGAGTACCGGAGCTCTAGCACAGATACGCAGTATTTT.